The following is a TCR beta chain sequence with its context. Its antigen target is currently unknown. Base quality data are lacking; no much larger clone is found one base away. RNA was extracted with the RNeasy kit and about 0.5 to 1 ug was reverse transcribed using random hexamers. The immunoSEQ multiplex PCR assay, which covers 54 Vbeta and 13 Jbeta segments, was used to amplify TCR beta CDR3 regions. Bias from PCR amplification was corrected by using a synthetic template baseline for primer optimization and for computational correction. In the source study's methods: Reads were assigned to V, D and J genes according to IMGT and analyzed in immunoSEQ Analyzer, with only productive sequences retained. Clonality was computed as one minus Shannon entropy normalized by log2 of the number of productive unique sequences. For each patient and control, public and private clones were evaluated among the 100 most prevalent clones. Clones were defined as Susac-specific if absent from the healthy and MS cohorts, from 900 to 1,200 published viral clones and from other ImmuneACCESS disease sequences. TCRdb trimmed the raw reads at Q25, called clones with MiXCR and kept productive beta chains. Each record represents a unique CDR3 protein, reported with the most common genes and DNA among its rows. These V and J calls rely on TCRdb rather than the paper's analysis. In all, the sample holds approximately 190,000 distinct CDR3 sequences, and approximately 93% of those were seen once. 0.1% of the sample is in the top ten clones.

This sample was taken from a study of CD8 T cells in Susac syndrome (dated by TCRdb to between 2019 and 2020). Context from the whole study: The study used repertoire sequencing to test whether antigen drove CD8+ T cell activation and differentiation in Susac syndrome. Paper-wide results and their limitations: The study acknowledged that relatively few individuals were included in the TCR sequencing and HLA analysis.

Peripheral blood CD8+ and CD4+ T cells from healthy donors, Susac syndrome patients and multiple sclerosis patients were profiled by high-throughput TCR beta sequencing. Healthy donors were age- and sex-matched controls. Bulk CD8+ and CD4+ T cells were purified by magnetic negative isolation, whereas CD8+ TEMRA cells were enriched by FACS. Blood was drawn into EDTA tubes, processed within 24 hours, and PBMCs were isolated by density gradient centrifugation. PBMCs destined for TCR sequencing were cryopreserved in liquid nitrogen and later thawed in a 37 °C water bath. The sorted or isolated CD4+, CD8+ and CD8+ TEMRA cells had a purity of 90% or higher. The junction carries 15 bases between V and J, which are trimmed by 5 bases and 10 bases respectively. Taken from cysteine to phenylalanine, the CDR3 has 13 residues. Here the CDR3 DNA is all that survives: 39 bases in frame from base 1. CDR1 and CDR2 are drawn from the germline V gene (reference sequence): LGHDT, YNNKEL.

Sequencing was carried out using CD4+ T cells from PBMCs. The TCR originated in a human donor in good health. This receptor chain uses TRBV3-1 and TRBJ2-1; the D gene could be either TRBD1 or TRBD2, each agreeing at 5 bases. The CDR3 protein: CASSFHAGTEQFF. The DNA reads as follows: TGTGCCAGCAGCTTCCACGCCGGGACCGAGCAGTTCTTC.